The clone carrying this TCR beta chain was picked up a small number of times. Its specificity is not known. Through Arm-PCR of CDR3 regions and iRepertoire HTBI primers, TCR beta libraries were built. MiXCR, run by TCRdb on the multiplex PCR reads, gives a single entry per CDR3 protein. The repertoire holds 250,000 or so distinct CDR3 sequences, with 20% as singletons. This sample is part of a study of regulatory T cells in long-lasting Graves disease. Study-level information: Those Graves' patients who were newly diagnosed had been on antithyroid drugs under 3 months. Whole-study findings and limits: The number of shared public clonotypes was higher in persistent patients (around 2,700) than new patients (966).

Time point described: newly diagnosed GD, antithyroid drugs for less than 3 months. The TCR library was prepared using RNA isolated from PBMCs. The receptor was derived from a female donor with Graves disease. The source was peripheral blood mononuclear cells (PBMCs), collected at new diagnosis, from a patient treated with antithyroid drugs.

In nucleotides, the CDR3 is TGTGCCAGCAGCTCCGGGACCGGAGGAGGCTACACCTTC. Translated, it gives CASSSGTGGGYTF. This chain connects TRBV27 to TRBJ1-2, with a tentative D call TRBD1 (5 bases). Deletions cut 6 bases from V and 8 bases from J, with 16 bases between. This CDR3 region has 13 residues. Looked up from germline, CDR1 is MNHEY and CDR2 is SMNVEV (reference sequence).